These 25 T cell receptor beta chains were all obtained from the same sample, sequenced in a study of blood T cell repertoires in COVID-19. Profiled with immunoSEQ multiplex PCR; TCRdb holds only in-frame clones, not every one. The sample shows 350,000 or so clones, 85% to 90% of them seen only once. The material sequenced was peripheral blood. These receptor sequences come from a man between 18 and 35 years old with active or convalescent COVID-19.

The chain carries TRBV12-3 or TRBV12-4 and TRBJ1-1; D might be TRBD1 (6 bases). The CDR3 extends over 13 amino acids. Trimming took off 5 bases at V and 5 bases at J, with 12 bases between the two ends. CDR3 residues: CASSRTVKTEAFF. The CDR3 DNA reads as TGTGCCAGCAGTCGGACAGTCAAGACTGAAGCTTTCTTT.

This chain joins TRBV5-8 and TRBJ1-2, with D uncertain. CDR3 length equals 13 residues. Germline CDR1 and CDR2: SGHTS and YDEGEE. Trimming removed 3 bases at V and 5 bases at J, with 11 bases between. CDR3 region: CASSSMSWYGYTF. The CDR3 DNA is TGTGCCAGCAGCTCGATGAGCTGGTATGGCTACACCTTC.

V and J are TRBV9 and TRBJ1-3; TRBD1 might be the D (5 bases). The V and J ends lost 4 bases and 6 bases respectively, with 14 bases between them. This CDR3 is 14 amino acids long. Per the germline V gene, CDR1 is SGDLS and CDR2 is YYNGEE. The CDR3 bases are TGTGCCAGCAGCCCCCAAAGGACAACAAACACCATATATTTT. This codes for CASSPQRTTNTIYF.

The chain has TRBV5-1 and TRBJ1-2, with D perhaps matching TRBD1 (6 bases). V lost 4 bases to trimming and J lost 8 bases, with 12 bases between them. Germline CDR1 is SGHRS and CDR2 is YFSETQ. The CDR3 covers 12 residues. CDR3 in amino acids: CASSQGTGGYTF. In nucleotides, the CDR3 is TGCGCCAGCAGCCAGGGGACGGGGGGCTACACCTTC.

The CDR3 DNA follows: TGCGCCAGCAGCCAAGATCCCCGACAGGGGGCATATGGCTACACCTTC. Translated: CASSQDPRQGAYGYTF. The chain is built from TRBV4-3 and TRBJ1-2, with 10 bases matching TRBD1. In germline, CDR1 is LGHNA, CDR2 YSLEER. V was pared by 0 bases and J by 5 bases, with 6 bases of the junction left unmatched. The CDR3 is 16 amino acids.

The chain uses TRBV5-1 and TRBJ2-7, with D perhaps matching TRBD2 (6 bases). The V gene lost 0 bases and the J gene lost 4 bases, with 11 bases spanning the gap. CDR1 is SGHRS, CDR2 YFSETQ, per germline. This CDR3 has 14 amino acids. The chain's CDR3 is CASSLEVGRYEQYF. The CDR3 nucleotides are TGCGCCAGCAGCTTGGAGGTGGGGAGGTACGAGCAGTACTTC.

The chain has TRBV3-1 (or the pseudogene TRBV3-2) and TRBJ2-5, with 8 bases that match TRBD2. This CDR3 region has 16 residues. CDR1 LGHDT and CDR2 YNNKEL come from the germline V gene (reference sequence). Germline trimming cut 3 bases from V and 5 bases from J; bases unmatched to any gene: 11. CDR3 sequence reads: CASSHYGGAILETQYF. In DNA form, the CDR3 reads TGTGCCAGCAGCCATTACGGGGGGGCCATACTCGAGACCCAGTACTTC.

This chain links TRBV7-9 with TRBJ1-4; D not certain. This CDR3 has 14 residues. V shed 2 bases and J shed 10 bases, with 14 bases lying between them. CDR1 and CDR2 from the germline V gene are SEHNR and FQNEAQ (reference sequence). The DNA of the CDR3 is TGTGCCAGCAGCTTATTGGAGGGAGAGGGAAAACTGTTTTTT. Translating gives CASSLLEGEGKLFF.

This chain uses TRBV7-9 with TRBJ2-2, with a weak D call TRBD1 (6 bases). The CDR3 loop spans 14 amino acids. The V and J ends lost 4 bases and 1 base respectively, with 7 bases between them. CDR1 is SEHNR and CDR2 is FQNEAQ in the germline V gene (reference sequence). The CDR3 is CASSSDRNTGELFF. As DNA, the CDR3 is TGTGCCAGCAGCTCGGACAGGAACACCGGGGAGCTGTTTTTT.

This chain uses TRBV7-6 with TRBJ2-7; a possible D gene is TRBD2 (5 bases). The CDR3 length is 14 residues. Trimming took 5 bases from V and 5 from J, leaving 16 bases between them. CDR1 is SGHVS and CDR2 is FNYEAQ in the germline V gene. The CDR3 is CASSVSPFGDEQYF. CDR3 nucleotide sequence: TGTGCCAGCAGCGTTTCACCATTCGGGGACGAGCAGTACTTC. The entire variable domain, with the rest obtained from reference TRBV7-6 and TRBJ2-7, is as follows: GAGVSQSPRYKVTKRGQDVALRCDPISGHVSLYWYRQALGQGPEFLTYFNYEAQQDKSGLPNDRFSAERPEGSISTLTIQRTEQRDSAMYRCASSVSPFGDEQYFGPGTRLTVT.

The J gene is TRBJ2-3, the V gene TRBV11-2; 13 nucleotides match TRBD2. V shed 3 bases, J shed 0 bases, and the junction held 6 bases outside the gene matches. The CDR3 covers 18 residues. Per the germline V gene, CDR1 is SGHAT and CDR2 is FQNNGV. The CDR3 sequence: CASSFRLAGGGSTDTQYF. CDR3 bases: TGTGCCAGCAGCTTTAGACTAGCGGGAGGCGGGAGCACAGATACGCAGTATTTT.

The CDR3 sequence: CASSYPGTGGNNEQFF. CDR3 coding DNA: TGTGCCAGCAGTTACCCCGGGACAGGGGGCAACAATGAGCAGTTCTTC. This sequence joins TRBV6-2 or TRBV6-3 and TRBJ2-1; 12 bases are shared with TRBD1. This CDR3 spans 16 amino acids. Germline lookup yields CDR1 MNHEY and CDR2 SVGEGT. Trimming took 2 bases from V and 5 from J; bases not matched to a gene: 4.

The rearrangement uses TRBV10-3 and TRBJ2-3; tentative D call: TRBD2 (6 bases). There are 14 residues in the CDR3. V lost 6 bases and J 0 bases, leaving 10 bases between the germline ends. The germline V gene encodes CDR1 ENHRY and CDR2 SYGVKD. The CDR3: CAISKLASTDTQYF. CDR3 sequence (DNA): TGTGCCATCAGCAAACTAGCCAGCACAGATACGCAGTATTTT.

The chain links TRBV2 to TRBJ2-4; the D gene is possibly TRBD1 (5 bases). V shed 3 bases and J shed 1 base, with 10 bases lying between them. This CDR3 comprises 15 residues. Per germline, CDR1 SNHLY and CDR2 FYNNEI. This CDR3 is CASSEGRVAKNIQYF. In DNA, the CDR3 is TGTGCCAGCAGTGAGGGCAGGGTGGCCAAAAACATTCAGTACTTC. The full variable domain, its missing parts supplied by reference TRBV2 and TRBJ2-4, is EPEVTQTPSHQVTQMGQEVILRCVPISNHLYFYWYRQILGQKVEFLVSFYNNEISEKSEIFDDQFSVERPDGSNFTLKIRSTKLEDSAMYFCASSEGRVAKNIQYFGAGTRLSVL.

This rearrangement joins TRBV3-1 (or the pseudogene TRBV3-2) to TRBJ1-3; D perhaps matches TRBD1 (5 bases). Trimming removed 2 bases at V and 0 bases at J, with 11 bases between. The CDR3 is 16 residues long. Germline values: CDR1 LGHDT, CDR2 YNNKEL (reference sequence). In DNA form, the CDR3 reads TGTGCCAGCAGCCAATCGGGGGGGAGCTCTGGAAACACCATATATTTT. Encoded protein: CASSQSGGSSGNTIYF.

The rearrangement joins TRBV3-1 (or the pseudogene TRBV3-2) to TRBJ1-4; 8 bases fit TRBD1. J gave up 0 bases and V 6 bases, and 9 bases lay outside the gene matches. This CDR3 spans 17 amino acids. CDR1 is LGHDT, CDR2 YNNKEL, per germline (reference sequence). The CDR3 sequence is CASRFGQGRATNEKLFF. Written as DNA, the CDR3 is TGTGCCAGCAGATTCGGACAGGGACGAGCAACTAATGAAAAACTGTTTTTT.

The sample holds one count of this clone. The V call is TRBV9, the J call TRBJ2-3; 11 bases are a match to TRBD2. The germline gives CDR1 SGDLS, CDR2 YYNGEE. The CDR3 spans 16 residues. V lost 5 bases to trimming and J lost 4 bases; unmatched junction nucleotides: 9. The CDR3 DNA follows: TGTGCCAGCAGACCCTTAGCGGGGGGGCCGGCAGATACGCAGTATTTT. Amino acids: CASRPLAGGPADTQYF.

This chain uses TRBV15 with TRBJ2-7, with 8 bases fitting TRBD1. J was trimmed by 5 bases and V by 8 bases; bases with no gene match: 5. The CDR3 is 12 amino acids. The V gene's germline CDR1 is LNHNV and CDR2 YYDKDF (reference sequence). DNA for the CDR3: TGTGCCACCGGACAGGGAGTAGACGAGCAGTACTTC. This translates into CATGQGVDEQYF. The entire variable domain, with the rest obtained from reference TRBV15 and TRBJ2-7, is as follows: DAMVIQNPRYQVTQFGKPVTLSCSQTLNHNVMYWYQQKSSQAPKLLFHYYDKDFNNEADTPDNFQSRRPNTSFCFLDIRSPGLGDTAMYLCATGQGVDEQYFGPGTRLTVT.

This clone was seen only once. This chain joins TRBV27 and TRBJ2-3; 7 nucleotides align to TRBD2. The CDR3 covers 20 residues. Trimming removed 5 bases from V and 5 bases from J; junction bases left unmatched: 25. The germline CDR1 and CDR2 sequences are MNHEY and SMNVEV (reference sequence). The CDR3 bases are TGTGCCAGCAGTCTGGACGGGGGTGGGGCGGGAGTAGAGGGTATAGATACGCAGTATTTT. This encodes CASSLDGGGAGVEGIDTQYF.

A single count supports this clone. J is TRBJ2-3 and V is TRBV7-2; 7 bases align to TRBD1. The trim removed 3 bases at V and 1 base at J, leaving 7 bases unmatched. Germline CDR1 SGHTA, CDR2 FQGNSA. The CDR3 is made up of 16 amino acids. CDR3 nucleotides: TGTGCCAGCAGCTTTCCTAGACAGGGACGCACAGATACGCAGTATTTT. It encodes CASSFPRQGRTDTQYF.

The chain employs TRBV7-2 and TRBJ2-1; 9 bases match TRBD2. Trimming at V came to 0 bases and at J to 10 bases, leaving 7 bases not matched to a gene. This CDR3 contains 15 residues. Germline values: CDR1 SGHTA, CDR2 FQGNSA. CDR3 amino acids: CASSLAGTSIGEQFF. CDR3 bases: TGTGCCAGCAGCTTAGCGGGGACTAGCATTGGCGAGCAGTTCTTC.

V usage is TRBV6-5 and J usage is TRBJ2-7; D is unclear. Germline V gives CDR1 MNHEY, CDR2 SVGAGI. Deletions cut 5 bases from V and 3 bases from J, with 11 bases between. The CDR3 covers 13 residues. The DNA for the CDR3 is TGTGCCAGCAGTCTCGGGTCCAACTACGAGCAGTACTTC. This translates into CASSLGSNYEQYF.

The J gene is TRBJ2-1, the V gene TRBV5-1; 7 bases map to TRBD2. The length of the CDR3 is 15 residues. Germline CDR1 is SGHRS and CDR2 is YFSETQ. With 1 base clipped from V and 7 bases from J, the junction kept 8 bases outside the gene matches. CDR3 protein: CASSLFAGEANEQFF. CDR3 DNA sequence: TGCGCCAGCAGCTTGTTCGCGGGAGAGGCGAATGAGCAGTTCTTC.

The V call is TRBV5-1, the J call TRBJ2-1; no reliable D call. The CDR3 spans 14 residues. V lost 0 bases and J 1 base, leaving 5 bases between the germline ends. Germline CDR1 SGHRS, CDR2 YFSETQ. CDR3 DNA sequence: TGCGCCAGCAGCTTGGGAGCGTCCTACAATGAGCAGTTCTTC. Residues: CASSLGASYNEQFF.

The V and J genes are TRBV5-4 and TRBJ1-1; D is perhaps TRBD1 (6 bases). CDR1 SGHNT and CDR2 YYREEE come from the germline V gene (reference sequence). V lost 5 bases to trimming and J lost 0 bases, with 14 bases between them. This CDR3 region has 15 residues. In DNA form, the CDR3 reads TGTGCCAGCAGACAGGGAGGGACTTTGAACACTGAAGCTTTCTTT. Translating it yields CASRQGGTLNTEAFF.